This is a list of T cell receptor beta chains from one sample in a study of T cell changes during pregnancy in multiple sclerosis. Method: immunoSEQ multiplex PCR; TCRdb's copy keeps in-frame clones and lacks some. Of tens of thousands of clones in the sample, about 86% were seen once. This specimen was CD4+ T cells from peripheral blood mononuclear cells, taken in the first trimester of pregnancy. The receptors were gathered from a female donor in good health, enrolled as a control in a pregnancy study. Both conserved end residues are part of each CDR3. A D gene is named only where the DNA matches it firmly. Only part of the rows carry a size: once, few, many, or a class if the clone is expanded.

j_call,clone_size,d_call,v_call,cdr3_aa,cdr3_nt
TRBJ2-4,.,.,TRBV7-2,CASSASQGVAKNIQYF,TGTGCCAGCAGCGCCAGCCAGGGCGTAGCCAAAAACATTCAGTACTTC
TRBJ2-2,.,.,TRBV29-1,CSVELGWGLRRGELFF,TGCAGCGTTGAGCTTGGATGGGGGCTACGTCGCGGGGAGCTGTTTTTT
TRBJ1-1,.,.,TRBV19,CASSIIQGRGNTEAFF,TGTGCCAGTAGTATAATCCAGGGGCGTGGGAACACTGAAGCTTTCTTT
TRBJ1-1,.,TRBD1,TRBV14,CASSPRQGWNTEAFF,TGTGCCAGCAGCCCCCGACAGGGATGGAACACTGAAGCTTTCTTT
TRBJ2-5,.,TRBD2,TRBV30,CAWVPTLAGKETQYF,TGTGCCTGGGTACCTACACTAGCGGGGAAAGAGACCCAGTACTTC
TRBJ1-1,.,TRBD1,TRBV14,CASSQGQGAWNTEAFF,TGTGCCAGCAGCCAGGGACAGGGGGCCTGGAACACTGAAGCTTTCTTT
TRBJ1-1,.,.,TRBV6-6,CASSRQDLNTEAFF,TGTGCCAGCAGTCGACAAGATTTGAACACTGAAGCTTTCTTT
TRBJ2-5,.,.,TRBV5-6,CASSTAGTETQYF,TGTGCCAGCAGCACCGCCGGGACTGAGACCCAGTACTTC
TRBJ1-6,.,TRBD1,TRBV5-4,CASSATPGGRDSPLHF,TGTGCCAGCAGCGCCACGCCAGGGGGTCGGGATTCACCCCTCCACTTT
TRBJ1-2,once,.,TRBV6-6,CASIQGHTNYGYTF,TGTGCCAGCATTCAGGGGCACACTAACTATGGCTACACCTTC
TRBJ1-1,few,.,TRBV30,CAWSVGGGRNTEAFF,TGTGCCTGGAGTGTAGGCGGGGGGCGGAACACTGAAGCTTTCTTT
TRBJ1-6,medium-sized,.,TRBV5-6,CASSVDGGGNSPLHF,TGTGCCAGCAGTGTGGACGGCGGAGGTAATTCACCCCTCCACTTT
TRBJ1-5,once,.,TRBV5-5,CASSLDINQPQHF,TGTGCCAGCAGCTTGGACATCAATCAGCCCCAGCATTTT
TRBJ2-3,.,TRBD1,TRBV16,CASSHSDRGKDTQYF,TGTGCCAGCAGCCATTCGGACAGGGGTAAAGATACGCAGTATTTT
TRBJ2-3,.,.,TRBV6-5,CASSYSGQNTQYF,TGTGCCAGCAGTTACTCTGGACAGAATACGCAGTATTTT
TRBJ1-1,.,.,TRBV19,CASSTPRGSSTEAFF,TGTGCCAGTAGTACCCCCCGGGGGAGTAGTACTGAAGCTTTCTTT
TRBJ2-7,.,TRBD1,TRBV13,CASSSPDRVTYEQYF,TGTGCCAGCAGCTCTCCCGACAGGGTCACCTACGAGCAGTACTTC
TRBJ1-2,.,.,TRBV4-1,CASSQDLGGQGHGYTF,TGCGCCAGCAGCCAAGATCTGGGGGGGCAGGGCCATGGCTACACCTTC
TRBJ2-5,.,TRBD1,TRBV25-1,CASSEGDRAFRETQYF,TGTGCCAGCAGTGAGGGGGACAGGGCCTTCAGGGAGACCCAGTACTTC
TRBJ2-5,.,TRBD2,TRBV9,CASSVAGSGGRETQYF,TGTGCCAGCAGCGTAGCTGGTAGCGGGGGTCGGGAGACCCAGTACTTC
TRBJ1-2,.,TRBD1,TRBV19,CASTRGQGYGYTF,TGTGCCAGCACCCGGGGACAGGGTTATGGCTACACCTTC
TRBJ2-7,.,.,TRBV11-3,CASRSAYEQYF,TGTGCCAGCCGCTCCGCCTACGAGCAGTACTTC
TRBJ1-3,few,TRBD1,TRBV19,CASKGGQGARSGNTIYF,TGTGCCAGTAAGGGGGGACAGGGGGCCCGCTCTGGAAACACCATATATTTT
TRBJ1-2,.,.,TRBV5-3,CARSLAPKTINNYGYTF,TGTGCCAGAAGCTTGGCACCGAAGACAATTAATAACTATGGCTACACCTTC
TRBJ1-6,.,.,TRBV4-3,CASSQDPRHGNSPLHF,TGCGCCAGCAGCCAAGATCCTAGGCATGGTAATTCACCCCTCCACTTT
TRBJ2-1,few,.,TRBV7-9,CASSRGGAVSSYNEQFF,TGTGCCAGCAGCAGGGGGGGGGCGGTGAGCTCCTACAATGAGCAGTTCTTC
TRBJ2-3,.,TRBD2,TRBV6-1,CASSEGLAGGLLSTDTQYF,TGTGCCAGCAGTGAAGGTTTAGCGGGGGGCCTCCTAAGCACAGATACGCAGTATTTT
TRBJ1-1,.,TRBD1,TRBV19,CASNNRGRADTEAFF,TGTGCCAGTAATAACAGGGGGAGGGCGGACACTGAAGCTTTCTTT
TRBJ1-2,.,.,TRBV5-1,CASSAAQGSNYGYTF,TGCGCCAGCAGCGCTGCCCAGGGCTCTAACTATGGCTACACCTTC
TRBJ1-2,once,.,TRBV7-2,CASSQASYGYTF,TGTGCCAGCAGCCAGGCGAGCTATGGCTACACCTTC
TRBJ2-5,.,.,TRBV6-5,CASSQALQETQYF,TGTGCCAGCAGCCAGGCCCTTCAAGAGACCCAGTACTTC
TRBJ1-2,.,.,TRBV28,CASGPGQPYGYTF,TGTGCCAGTGGGCCCGGACAGCCCTATGGCTACACCTTC
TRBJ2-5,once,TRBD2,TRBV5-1,CASSHQLAGGPGETQYF,TGCGCCAGCAGCCATCAGCTAGCGGGGGGGCCGGGGGAGACCCAGTACTTC
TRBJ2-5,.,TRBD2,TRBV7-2,CASSLGTSGRYNQETQYF,TGTGCCAGCAGCTTAGGGACTAGCGGGCGATATAACCAAGAGACCCAGTACTTC
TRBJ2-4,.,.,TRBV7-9,CASSLTGGADIQYF,TGTGCCAGCAGCTTGACTGGAGGGGCAGACATTCAGTACTTC
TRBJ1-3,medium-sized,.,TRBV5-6,CASSFISGNTIYF,TGTGCCAGCAGCTTTATCTCTGGAAACACCATATATTTT
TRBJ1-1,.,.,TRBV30,CAWSAQGSTEAFF,TGTGCCTGGAGTGCCCAGGGTAGTACTGAAGCTTTCTTT
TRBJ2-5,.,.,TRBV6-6,CASRKTGGETQYF,TGTGCCAGCAGAAAAACAGGTGGGGAGACCCAGTACTTC
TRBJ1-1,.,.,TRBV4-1,CASSQGQPRTEAFF,TGCGCCAGCAGCCAAGGGCAGCCGAGGACTGAAGCTTTCTTT
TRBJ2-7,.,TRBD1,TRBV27,CASSTIGTGAGEQYF,TGTGCCAGCAGTACCATAGGGACAGGGGCGGGGGAGCAGTACTTC
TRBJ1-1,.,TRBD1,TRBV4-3,CASSRGTVAFF,TGCGCCAGCAGCCGCGGGACAGTAGCTTTCTTT
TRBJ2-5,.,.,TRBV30,CAWGTFQETQYF,TGTGCCTGGGGGACATTCCAAGAGACCCAGTACTTC
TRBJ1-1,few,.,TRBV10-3,CAIRPVSDTEAFF,TGTGCCATCAGACCGGTCTCGGACACTGAAGCTTTCTTT
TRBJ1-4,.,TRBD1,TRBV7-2,CASSPWSRDRGREKLFF,TGTGCCAGCAGCCCCTGGTCCCGGGACAGGGGACGCGAAAAACTGTTTTTT
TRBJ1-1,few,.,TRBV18,CASSPPVGVNTEAFF,TGTGCCAGCTCACCACCGGTAGGAGTAAACACTGAAGCTTTCTTT
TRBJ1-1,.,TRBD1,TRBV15,CATSRAQGATEAFF,TGTGCCACCAGCAGAGCACAGGGGGCAACTGAAGCTTTCTTT
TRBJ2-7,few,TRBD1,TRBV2,CASITGTGSYEQYF,TGTGCCAGCATTACCGGGACAGGCTCCTACGAGCAGTACTTC
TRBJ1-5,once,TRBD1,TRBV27,CASSLSGRGGNQPQHF,TGTGCCAGCAGTTTATCGGGCAGGGGGGGCAATCAGCCCCAGCATTTT
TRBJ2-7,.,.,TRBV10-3,CAISESYGGAYEQYF,TGTGCCATCAGTGAGTCTTACGGAGGAGCCTACGAGCAGTACTTC
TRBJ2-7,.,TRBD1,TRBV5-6,CASSLQGAIDEQYF,TGTGCCAGCAGCTTACAGGGGGCCATTGACGAGCAGTACTTC
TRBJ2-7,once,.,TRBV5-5,CASSLFPQGISQYEQYF,TGTGCCAGCAGCTTGTTTCCCCAGGGCATTTCCCAATACGAGCAGTACTTC
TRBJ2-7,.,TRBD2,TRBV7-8,CASSRTGRKTSGVYEQYF,TGTGCCAGCAGTCGAACGGGACGGAAGACTAGCGGGGTATACGAGCAGTACTTC
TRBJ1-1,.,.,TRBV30,CAWGAGARATEAFF,TGTGCCTGGGGGGCAGGGGCAAGGGCCACTGAAGCTTTCTTT
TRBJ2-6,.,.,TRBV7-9,CASSLGAGSGANVLTF,TGTGCCAGCAGCTTAGGGGCAGGGTCTGGGGCCAACGTCCTGACTTTC
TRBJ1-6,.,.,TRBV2,CASTRSGFVNSPLHF,TGTGCCAGCACGCGTTCGGGGTTTGTTAATTCACCCCTCCACTTT